The entry below gives a single T cell receptor beta chain sequence along with its context. The data originate from a study of control samples from healthy donors and cancer patients. Germline CDR1 reads MNHEY; CDR2 reads SVGEGT. This CDR3 is 13 amino acids long. V lost 7 bases to trimming and J lost 6 bases, with 13 bases between them. TCRdb's table, derived via immunoSEQ multiplex PCR, lists solely in-frame clones and lacks some. This sample has 95,000 to 150,000 clones, with about 87% found just once. V and J are TRBV6-2 or TRBV6-3 and TRBJ1-5; D is undetermined. The receptor comes from a man in his thirties or forties in good health. Sequenced: blood. CDR3 sequence (DNA): TGTGCCAGCACCCCTATCGGTGCTCAGCCCCAGCATTTT. Translated, it gives CASTPIGAQPQHF.